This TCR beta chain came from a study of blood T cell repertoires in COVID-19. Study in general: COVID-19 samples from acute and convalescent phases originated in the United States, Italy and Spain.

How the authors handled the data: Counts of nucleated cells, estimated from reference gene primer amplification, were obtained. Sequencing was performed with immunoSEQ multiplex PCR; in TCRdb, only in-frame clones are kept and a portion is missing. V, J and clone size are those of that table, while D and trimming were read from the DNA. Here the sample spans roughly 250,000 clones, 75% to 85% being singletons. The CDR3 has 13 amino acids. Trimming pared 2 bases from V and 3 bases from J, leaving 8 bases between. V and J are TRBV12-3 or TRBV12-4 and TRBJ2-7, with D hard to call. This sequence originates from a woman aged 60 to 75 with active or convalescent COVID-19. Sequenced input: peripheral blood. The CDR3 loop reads CASSLSGYYEQYF. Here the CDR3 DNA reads TGTGCCAGCAGTTTATCCGGGTACTACGAGCAGTACTTC.